This T cell receptor (beta chain) stems from a study of blood T cell repertoires in COVID-19. The CDR3 is 15 amino acids. Germline CDR1 SGDLS, CDR2 YYNGEE. With 0 bases clipped from V and 4 bases from J, the junction kept 5 bases outside the gene matches. Sequencing used immunoSEQ multiplex PCR; TCRdb keeps in-frame clones, though not all of them. The data show about 70,000 clones, about four fifths seen once. The TCR sequence derives from a woman in her 70s with acute or convalescent COVID-19. The sequencing input was peripheral blood. The chain combines TRBV9 with TRBJ2-5; 8 nucleotides align to TRBD2. In nucleotides, the CDR3 is TGTGCCAGCAGCGTAGGGGGGACTAGTTTAGAGACCCAGTACTTC. Translation gives CASSVGGTSLETQYF.